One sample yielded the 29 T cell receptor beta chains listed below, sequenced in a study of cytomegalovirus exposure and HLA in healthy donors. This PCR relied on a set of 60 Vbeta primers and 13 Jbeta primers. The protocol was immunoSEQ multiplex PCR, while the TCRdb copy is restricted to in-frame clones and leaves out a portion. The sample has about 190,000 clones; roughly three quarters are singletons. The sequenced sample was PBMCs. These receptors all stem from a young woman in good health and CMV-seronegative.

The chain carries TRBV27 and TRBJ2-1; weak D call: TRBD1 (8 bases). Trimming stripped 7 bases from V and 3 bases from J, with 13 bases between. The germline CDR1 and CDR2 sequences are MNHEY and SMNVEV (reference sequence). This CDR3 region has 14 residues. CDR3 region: CASKDREGYNEQFF. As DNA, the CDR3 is TGTGCCAGCAAGGACAGGGAGGGCTACAATGAGCAGTTCTTC.

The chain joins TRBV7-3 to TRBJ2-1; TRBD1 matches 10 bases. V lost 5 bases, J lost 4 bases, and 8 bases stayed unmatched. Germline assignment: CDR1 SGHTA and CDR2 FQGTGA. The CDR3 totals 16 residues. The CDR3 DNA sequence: TGTGCCAGCAGCACGGGGGGGACAGGGGTTTACAATGAGCAGTTCTTC. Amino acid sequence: CASSTGGTGVYNEQFF.

Written as DNA, the CDR3 is TGTGCCAGTAGTATAGGCAGGGGGCGCGCCGGGGAGCTGTTTTTT. Translating it yields CASSIGRGRAGELFF. The chain combines TRBV19 with TRBJ2-2, with 8 bases identical to TRBD1. V lost 1 base, J lost 6 bases, and 4 bases stayed unmatched. The CDR3 runs to 15 residues. Germline V lookup: CDR1 LNHDA, CDR2 SQIVND (reference sequence).

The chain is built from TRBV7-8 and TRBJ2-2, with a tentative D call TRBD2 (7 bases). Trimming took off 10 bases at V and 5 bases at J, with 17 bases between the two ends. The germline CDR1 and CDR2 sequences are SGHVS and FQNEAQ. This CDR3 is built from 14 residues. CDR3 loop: CATLGGAWTGELFF. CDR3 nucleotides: TGTGCCACCCTGGGGGGGGCCTGGACCGGGGAGCTGTTTTTT. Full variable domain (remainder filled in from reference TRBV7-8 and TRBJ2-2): GAGVSQSPRYKVAKRGQDVALRCDPISGHVSLFWYQQALGQGPEFLTYFQNEAQLDKSGLPSDRFFAERPEGSVSTLKIQRTQQEDSAVYLCATLGGAWTGELFFGEGSRLTVL.

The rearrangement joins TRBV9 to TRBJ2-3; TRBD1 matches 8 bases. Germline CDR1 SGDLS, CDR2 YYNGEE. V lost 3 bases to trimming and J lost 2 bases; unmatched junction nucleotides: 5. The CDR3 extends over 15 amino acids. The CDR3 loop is CASSAGTGDTDTQYF. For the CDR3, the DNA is TGTGCCAGCAGCGCCGGGACAGGAGACACAGATACGCAGTATTTT.

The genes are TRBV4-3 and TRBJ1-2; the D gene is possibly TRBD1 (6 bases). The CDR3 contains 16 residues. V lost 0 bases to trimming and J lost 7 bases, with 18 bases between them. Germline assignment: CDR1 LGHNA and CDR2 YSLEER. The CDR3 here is CASSQDVRQGFSGYTF. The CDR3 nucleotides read TGCGCCAGCAGCCAAGATGTTCGGCAGGGGTTTAGTGGCTACACCTTC.

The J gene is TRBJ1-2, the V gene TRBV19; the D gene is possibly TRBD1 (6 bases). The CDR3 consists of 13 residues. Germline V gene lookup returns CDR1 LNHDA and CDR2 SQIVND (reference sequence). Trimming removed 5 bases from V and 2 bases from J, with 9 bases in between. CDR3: CASSFGQNYGYTF. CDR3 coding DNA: TGTGCCAGTAGTTTCGGACAGAACTATGGCTACACCTTC.

The CDR3 region is CASSETGGGNQPQHF. CDR3 nucleotides: TGCGCCAGCAGCGAGACAGGGGGTGGCAATCAGCCCCAGCATTTT. The chain has TRBV10-2 and TRBJ1-5; TRBD1 matches 9 bases. Per germline, CDR1 WSHSY and CDR2 SAAADI. This CDR3 is built from 15 residues. V gave up 6 bases and J gave up 2 bases; unmatched junction bases: 5.

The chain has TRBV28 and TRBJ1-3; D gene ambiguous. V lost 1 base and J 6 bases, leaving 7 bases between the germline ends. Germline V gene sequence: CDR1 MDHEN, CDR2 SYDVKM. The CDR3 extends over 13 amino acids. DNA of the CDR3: TGTGCCAGCAGTTTATCTTTCGTAAACACCATATATTTT. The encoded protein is CASSLSFVNTIYF.

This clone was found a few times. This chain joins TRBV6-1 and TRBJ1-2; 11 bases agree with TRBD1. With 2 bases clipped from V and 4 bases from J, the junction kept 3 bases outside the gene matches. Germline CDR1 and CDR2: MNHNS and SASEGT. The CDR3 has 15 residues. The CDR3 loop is CASSEWTGGGYGYTF. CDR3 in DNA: TGTGCCAGCAGTGAATGGACAGGGGGCGGCTATGGCTACACCTTC.

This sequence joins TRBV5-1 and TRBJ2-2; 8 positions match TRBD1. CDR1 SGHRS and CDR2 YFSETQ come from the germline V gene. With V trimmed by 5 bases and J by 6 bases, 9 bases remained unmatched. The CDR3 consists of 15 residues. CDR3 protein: CASRGQVPTAGELFF. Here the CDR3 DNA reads TGCGCCAGCAGGGGACAGGTCCCTACCGCCGGGGAGCTGTTTTTT.

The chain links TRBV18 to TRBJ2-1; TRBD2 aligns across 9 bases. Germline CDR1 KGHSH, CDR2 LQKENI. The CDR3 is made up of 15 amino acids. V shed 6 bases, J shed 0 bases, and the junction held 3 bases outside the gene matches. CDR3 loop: CASSPREGSYNEQFF. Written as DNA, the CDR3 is TGTGCCAGCTCTCCGCGGGAGGGCTCCTACAATGAGCAGTTCTTC.

The CDR3 nucleotides read TGTGCCAGCAGCACGAGGACAGGGGGCTTCACCGGGGAGCTGTTTTTT. Its translation is CASSTRTGGFTGELFF. The V gene is TRBV5-4, the J gene TRBJ2-2; 11 bases are a match to TRBD1. J was trimmed by 4 bases and V by 4 bases; bases with no gene match: 6. The CDR3 is 16 amino acids. In germline, CDR1 is SGHNT, CDR2 YYREEE (reference sequence).

CDR3 sequence reads: CASRTGTATYEQYF. The CDR3 nucleotides read TGTGCCAGCAGAACCGGGACAGCGACCTACGAGCAGTACTTC. This chain connects TRBV6-5 to TRBJ2-7, with 7 nucleotides matching TRBD1. The junction had 7 bases not matched to a gene; V was cut back by 6 bases and J by 2 bases. The CDR3 totals 14 residues. CDR1 and CDR2 from the germline V gene are MNHEY and SVGAGI.

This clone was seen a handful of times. DNA of the CDR3: TGTGCCAGCAGCCCGGTCGTAGCGGGGAACTACGAGCAGTACTTC. Residues: CASSPVVAGNYEQYF. V is TRBV7-9 and J is TRBJ2-7; 8 nucleotides match TRBD2. Germline lookup yields CDR1 SEHNR and CDR2 FQNEAQ (reference sequence). This CDR3 has 15 amino acids. The J segment lost 3 bases and the V segment lost 5 bases, leaving 9 bases of the junction unmatched.

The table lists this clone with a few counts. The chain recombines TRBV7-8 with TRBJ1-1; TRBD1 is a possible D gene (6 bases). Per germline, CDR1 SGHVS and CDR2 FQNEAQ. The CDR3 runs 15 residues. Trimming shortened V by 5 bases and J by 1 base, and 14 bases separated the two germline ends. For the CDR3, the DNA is TGTGCCAGCAGCCAGGCCGCGGGGGCGAACACTGAAGCTTTCTTT. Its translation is CASSQAAGANTEAFF.

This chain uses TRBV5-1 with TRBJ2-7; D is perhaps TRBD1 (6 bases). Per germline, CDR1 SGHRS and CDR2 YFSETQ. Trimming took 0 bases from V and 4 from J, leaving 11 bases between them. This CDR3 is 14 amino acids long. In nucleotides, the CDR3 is TGCGCCAGCAGCTTGGAGAACAGGGAATACGAGCAGTACTTC. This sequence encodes CASSLENREYEQYF. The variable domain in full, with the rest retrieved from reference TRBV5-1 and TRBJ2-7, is KAGVTQTPRYLIKTRGQQVTLSCSPISGHRSVSWYQQTPGQGLQFLFEYFSETQRNKGNFPGRFSGRQFSNSRSEMNVSTLELGDSALYLCASSLENREYEQYFGPGTRLTVT.

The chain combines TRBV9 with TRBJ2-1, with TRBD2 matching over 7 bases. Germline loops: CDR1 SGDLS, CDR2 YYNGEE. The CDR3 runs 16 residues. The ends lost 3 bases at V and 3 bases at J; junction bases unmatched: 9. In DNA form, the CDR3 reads TGTGCCAGCAGCGCAGTTCGAGCGGGGATCTACAATGAGCAGTTCTTC. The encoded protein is CASSAVRAGIYNEQFF. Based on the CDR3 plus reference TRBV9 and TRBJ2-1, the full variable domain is DSGVTQTPKHLITATGQRVTLRCSPRSGDLSVYWYQQSLDQGLQFLIQYYNGEERAKGNILERFSAQQFPDLHSELNLSSLELGDSALYFCASSAVRAGIYNEQFFGPGTRLTVL.

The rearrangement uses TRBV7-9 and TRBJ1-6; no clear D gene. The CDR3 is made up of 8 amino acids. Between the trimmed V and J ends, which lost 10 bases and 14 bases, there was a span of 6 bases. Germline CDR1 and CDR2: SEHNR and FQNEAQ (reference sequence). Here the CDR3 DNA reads TGTGCCAATATCGCCCTCCACTTT. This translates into CANIALHF.

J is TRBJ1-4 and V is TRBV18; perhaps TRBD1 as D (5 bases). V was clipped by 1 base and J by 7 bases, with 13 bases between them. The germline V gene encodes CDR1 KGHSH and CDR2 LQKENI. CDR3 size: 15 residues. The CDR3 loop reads CASSPRGRTGEKLFF. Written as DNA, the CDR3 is TGTGCCAGCTCACCACGGGGCAGGACCGGTGAAAAACTGTTTTTT.

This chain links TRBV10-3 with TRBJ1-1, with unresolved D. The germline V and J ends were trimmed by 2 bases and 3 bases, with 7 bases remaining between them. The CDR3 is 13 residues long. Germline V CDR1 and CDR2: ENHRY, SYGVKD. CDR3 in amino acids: CAISEVGDTEAFF. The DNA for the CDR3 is TGTGCCATCAGTGAGGTAGGAGACACTGAAGCTTTCTTT.

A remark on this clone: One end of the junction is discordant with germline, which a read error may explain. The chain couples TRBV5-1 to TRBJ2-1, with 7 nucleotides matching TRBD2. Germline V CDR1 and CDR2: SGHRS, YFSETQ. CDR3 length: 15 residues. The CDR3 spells CASRLGGEGYNEQFF. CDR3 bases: TGCGCCAGCAGGTTGGGGGGGGAAGGTTACAATGAGCAGTTCTTC.

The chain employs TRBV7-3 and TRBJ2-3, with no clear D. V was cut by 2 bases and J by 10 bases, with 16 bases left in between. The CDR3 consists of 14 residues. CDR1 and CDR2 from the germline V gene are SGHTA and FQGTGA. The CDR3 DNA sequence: TGTGCCAGCAGCTTATCAGGCTCAGGCGAGCCGCAGTATTTT. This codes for CASSLSGSGEPQYF.

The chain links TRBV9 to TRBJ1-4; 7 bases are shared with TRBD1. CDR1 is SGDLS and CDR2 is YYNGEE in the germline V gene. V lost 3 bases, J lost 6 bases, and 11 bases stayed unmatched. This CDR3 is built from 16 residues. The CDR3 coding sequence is TGTGCCAGCAGCGCCCAGACAGGGACAAACTATGAAAAACTGTTTTTT. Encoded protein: CASSAQTGTNYEKLFF.

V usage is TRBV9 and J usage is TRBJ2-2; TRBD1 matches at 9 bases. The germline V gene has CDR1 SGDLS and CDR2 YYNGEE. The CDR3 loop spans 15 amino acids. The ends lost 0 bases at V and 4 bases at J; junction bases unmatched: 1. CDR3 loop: CASSVVTGGTGELFF. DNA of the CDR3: TGTGCCAGCAGCGTAGTGACAGGGGGCACCGGGGAGCTGTTTTTT.

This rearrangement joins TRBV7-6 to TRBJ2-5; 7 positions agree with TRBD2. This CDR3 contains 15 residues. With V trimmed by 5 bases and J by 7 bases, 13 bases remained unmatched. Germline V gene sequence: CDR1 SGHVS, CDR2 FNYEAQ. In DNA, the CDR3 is TGTGCCAGCAGCCCCACGGTTGGGGGGGTGGGGACCCAGTACTTC. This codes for CASSPTVGGVGTQYF. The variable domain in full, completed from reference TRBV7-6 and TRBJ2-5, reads GAGVSQSPRYKVTKRGQDVALRCDPISGHVSLYWYRQALGQGPEFLTYFNYEAQQDKSGLPNDRFSAERPEGSISTLTIQRTEQRDSAMYRCASSPTVGGVGTQYFGPGTRLLVL.

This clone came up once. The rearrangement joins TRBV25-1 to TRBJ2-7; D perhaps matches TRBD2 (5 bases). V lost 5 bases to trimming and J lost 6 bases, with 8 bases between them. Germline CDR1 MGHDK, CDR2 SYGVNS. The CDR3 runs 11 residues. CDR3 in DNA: TGTGCCAGCAGTCGAGGGCGCGAGCAGTACTTC. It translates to CASSRGREQYF.

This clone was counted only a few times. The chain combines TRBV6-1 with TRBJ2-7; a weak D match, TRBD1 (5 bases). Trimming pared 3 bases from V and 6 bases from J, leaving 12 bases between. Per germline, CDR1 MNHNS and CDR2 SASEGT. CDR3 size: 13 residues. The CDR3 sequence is CASSDPPRGEQYF. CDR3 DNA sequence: TGTGCCAGCAGTGACCCCCCAAGGGGCGAGCAGTACTTC.

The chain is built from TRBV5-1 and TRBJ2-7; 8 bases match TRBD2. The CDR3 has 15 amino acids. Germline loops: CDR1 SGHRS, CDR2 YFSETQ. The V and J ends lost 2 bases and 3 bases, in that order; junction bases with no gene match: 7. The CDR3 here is CASSFSAGGNYEQYF. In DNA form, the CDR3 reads TGCGCCAGCAGCTTTAGCGCGGGAGGAAACTACGAGCAGTACTTC.